This paragraph reports one T cell receptor beta chain. The target antigen is unknown. With a much larger clone just one base away, this may be a read error. This record belongs to a study of neurological immune-mediated disorders. Turning to the study itself: Relapsing-remitting disease was seen in most of the roughly 34 multiple sclerosis patients, and secondary progressive disease was seen in 3.

It was by 5'RACE with 10-nucleotide random UMIs that the cDNA was made. One entry per CDR3 protein results from TCRdb running MiXCR on the 5' RACE reads. This repertoire shows approximately 86,000 distinct CDR3 sequences, 2.5% to 3% found once; its top ten account for 0.95% to 1.3%. For the unsorted libraries, 2 million PBMCs stored at -80 C served as input. CDR1 is LNHNV and CDR2 is YYDKDF in the germline V gene (reference sequence). The CDR3 sequence is 13 residues long. Points from the study as a whole: The expanded clones of different subjects shared no CDR3 amino acid sequences (suggesting private repertoires in all groups).

Sequencing used PBMCs. This clonotype was sampled from a woman aged 30 to 39 with multiple sclerosis. The genes are TRBV15 and TRBJ2-7; D perhaps matches TRBD1 (5 bases). In DNA form, the CDR3 reads TGTGCCAACAGCAGGGTCCCGTCCGGGCATCAGTACTTC. Encoded protein: CANSRVPSGHQYF.